This TCR beta chain was obtained from a study of T cells in Graves' hyperthyroidism and ophthalmopathy. As for the study in general: At initial diagnosis, before any treatment had begun, peripheral blood was obtained. The study's findings and limits: Most expanded thyroid clonotypes above 0.001 recurred in blood. Patients with ophthalmopathy were separated from those with stable hyperthyroidism by a 13 V-J model.

It was RNA transcripts that yielded the amplified TCR beta CDR3 regions. A first-round RT-PCR of the TCR CDR3 used the HTBI primer set. TCRdb processed the multiplex PCR reads anew with MiXCR; each CDR3 protein has one entry. The table records around 380,000 distinct CDR3 sequences, roughly 12% of them present only once. Cells are PBMCs isolated from around 9.4 ml of fresh blood. This CDR3 has 17 residues. Trimming removed 2 bases from V and 10 bases from J, with 24 bases in between. Germline-derived CDR1 and CDR2 are SGHTA and FQGTGA. This clonotype appeared a few times. The antigen is unknown. V and J are TRBV7-3 and TRBJ1-5; D may be TRBD1 (5 bases). This clonotype was obtained from a young man with Graves' hyperthyroidism that later progressed to Graves' ophthalmopathy. What was sequenced was blood. The CDR3 nucleotides read TGTGCCAGCAGCTTATCAGGACATGGATGGCGCGCGATTCCCCAGCATTTT. This translates into CASSLSGHGWRAIPQHF.